This T cell receptor beta chain originates from a study of T cells in Graves' hyperthyroidism and ophthalmopathy. Overall study results and limits: Patients with ophthalmopathy were separated from those with stable hyperthyroidism by a 13 V-J model. Most expanded thyroid clonotypes above 0.001 recurred in blood.

Authors of the study amplified TCR beta CDR3 regions from RNA transcripts. Researchers ran a first-round RT-PCR on the TCR CDR3 using the HTBI primer set. From the multiplex PCR reads, TCRdb called clonotypes with MiXCR, one entry per CDR3 protein. The sample has about 210,000 distinct CDR3 sequences; roughly 15% are singletons. Uncontrolled infection, other autoimmune disease, pregnancy and lactation each barred patients from inclusion. On this clonotype itself: Its antigen is not known.

The ends were cut back, 3 bases at V and 7 bases at J, with 7 bases in the middle. CDR1 is MNHNS and CDR2 is SASEGT in the germline V gene. The CDR3 has 12 residues. The sample consisted of blood. This sequence was found in a man in his fifties or sixties with Graves' hyperthyroidism. This sequence joins TRBV6-1 and TRBJ2-1; tentative D call: TRBD1 (6 bases). The CDR3 here is CASSDRGNEQFF. The CDR3 region has the DNA TGTGCCAGCAGTGACAGGGGAAATGAGCAGTTCTTC.